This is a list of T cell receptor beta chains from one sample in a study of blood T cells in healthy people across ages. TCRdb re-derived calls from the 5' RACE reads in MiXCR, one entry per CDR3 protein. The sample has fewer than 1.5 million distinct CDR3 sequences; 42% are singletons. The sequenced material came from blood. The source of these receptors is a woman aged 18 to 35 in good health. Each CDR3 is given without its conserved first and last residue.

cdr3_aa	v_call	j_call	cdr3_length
ASHPRGVSTEAF	TRBV6-6	TRBJ1-1	12
ASSSRSGITGANVLT	TRBV3-1	TRBJ2-6	15
SARLTGSNQPQH	TRBV20-1	TRBJ1-5	12
ASSTWTPTYEQY	TRBV21-1	TRBJ2-7	12
ASSYRGLRNEQF	TRBV12-3/TRBV12-4	TRBJ2-1	12
ASSQDSGRANEQF	TRBV4-1	TRBJ2-1	13
SARDQQDGYT	TRBV20-1	TRBJ1-2	10
ASTEVWGETQY	TRBV6-1	NA	11
ASSQDFPLLYEQY	TRBV4-1	TRBJ2-7	13
ASSSGTGVQPQH	TRBV6-5	TRBJ1-5	12
SAIGSTGGINEQY	TRBV20-1	NA	13
ASTYFGGDYNEQF	TRBV7-8	TRBJ2-1	13
ASSQETDSNQPQH	TRBV4-1	TRBJ1-5	13
SASQPGEQF	TRBV20-1	TRBJ2-1	9
ASSQGGSSGELF	TRBV4-1	TRBJ2-2	12
ATKSTGGEGYT	TRBV24-1	TRBJ1-2	11
ASGLVASGPYEQY	TRBV12-5	TRBJ2-7	13
ASSLGVGLAGGLSYNEQF	TRBV7-8	TRBJ2-1	18
AGRTASGGKNEQY	TRBV4-1	TRBJ2-7	13
SPKRETQY	TRBV20-1	TRBJ2-5	8
SRGWGNNEQF	TRBV20-1	TRBJ2-1	10
SVEEQKAPEAF	TRBV29-1	TRBJ1-1	11
AWSPGRTEAF	TRBV30	TRBJ1-1	10
ASSQVATSTDTQY	TRBV3-1	TRBJ2-3	13
ASSLDPRVAEQY	TRBV7-8	TRBJ2-7	12
ASSTRGKDHGYT	TRBV6-6	TRBJ1-2	12
ASSVPEQF	TRBV2	TRBJ2-1	8
ASRFTLGDYGYT	TRBV4-1	TRBJ1-2	12
ASRPPRSSYNEQF	TRBV6-5	TRBJ2-1	13
ASSFPPTPRGLPEQY	TRBV12-3/TRBV12-4	TRBJ2-5	15
SAAIGQGYEQY	TRBV29-1	TRBJ2-7	11
ASSLDREGGYT	TRBV11-2	TRBJ1-2	11
SAREGYRVTEAF	TRBV20-1	TRBJ1-1	12
ASRALGTFSSYEQY	TRBV6-1	TRBJ2-7	14
AIRGRRDRGSNEQF	TRBV10-3	TRBJ2-1	14
ASSLPRARAINQPQH	TRBV21-1	TRBJ1-5	15
ASREQGTGELF	TRBV7-2	TRBJ2-2	11
SARHPGATVDEQF	TRBV20-1	TRBJ2-1	13
SARGAGKTYEQY	TRBV20-1	NA	12
ASSLGRDRGRVGQF	TRBV5-1	TRBJ2-1	14
ASSRRGEQGVSGANVLT	TRBV21-1	TRBJ2-6	17
ASSLHRGPYNEQF	TRBV27	TRBJ2-1	13
AISAGGRDIGIQY	TRBV10-3	TRBJ2-4	13
ASSLKVYEQY	TRBV7-9	TRBJ2-7	10
SARDRRGFLEAF	TRBV20-1	TRBJ1-1	12
ASSLAPAAQH	TRBV12-3/TRBV12-4	TRBJ1-5	10
AWSVGREMAKNIQY	TRBV30	TRBJ2-4	14
ASSPMGPGLGHNEQF	TRBV27	TRBJ2-1	15